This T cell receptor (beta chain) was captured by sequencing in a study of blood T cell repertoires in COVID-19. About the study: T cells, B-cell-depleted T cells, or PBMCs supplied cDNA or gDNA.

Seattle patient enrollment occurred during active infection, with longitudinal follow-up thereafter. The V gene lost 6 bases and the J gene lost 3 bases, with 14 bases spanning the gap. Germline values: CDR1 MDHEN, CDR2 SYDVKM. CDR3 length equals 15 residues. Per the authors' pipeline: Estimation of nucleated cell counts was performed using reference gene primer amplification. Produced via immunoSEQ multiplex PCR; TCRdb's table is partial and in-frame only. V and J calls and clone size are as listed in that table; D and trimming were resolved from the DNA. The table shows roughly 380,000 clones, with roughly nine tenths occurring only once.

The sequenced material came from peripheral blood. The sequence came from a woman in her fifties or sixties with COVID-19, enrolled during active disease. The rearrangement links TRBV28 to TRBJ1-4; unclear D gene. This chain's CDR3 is CASSSRRFPNEKLFF. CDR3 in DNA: TGTGCCAGCAGCTCCCGGAGATTTCCTAATGAAAAACTGTTTTTT.